The following is a T cell receptor beta chain sequence with its context. This clonotype has only a few counts. Its antigen has not been determined. Base qualities are not at hand, and no much larger clone is one base apart. Trimming takes 3 bases off V and 2 bases off J; junction bases not matched to a gene: 1. As encoded in the germline V gene, CDR1 is KGHDR while CDR2 is SFDVKD. There are 16 amino acids in the CDR3, from cysteine to phenylalanine inclusive. Kept here is only the CDR3 DNA, which spans 48 bases and is read in frame from base 1. The source of the sample is a study of T cells after yellow fever vaccination (dated by TCRdb to the late 2010s). General notes on the study: Libraries from fractions with low cell numbers were prepared with the SMART-Seq v4 Ultra Low Input RNA kit. Bulk TCR alpha and beta repertoires were sequenced longitudinally to track T-cell clones before and after primary and booster YFV17D yellow fever vaccination. The cohort comprised two healthy male donors, one aged 18 to 29 and one aged 30 to 39 years. Bulk PBMC replicates and cell subsets were isolated from blood drawn at multiple timepoints before and after both primary and secondary immunization.

What the study reported, not specific to this receptor: Computational filtering was needed because FACS-sorted repertoires could contain abundant contaminating clonotypes from the bulk population. A small fraction of clonotypes appeared in both the CD4 and CD8 compartments, likely as a result of convergent recombination. After the booster, most of the clones that had expanded following primary vaccination were detected again (roughly 97% of CD4 and around 88% of CD8), which suggests that memory was broadly maintained. Compared with the primary T-cell response, the secondary T-cell response was weaker but faster, peaking on day 5 rather than day 15. Because the study included only two donors, the extent to which the findings can be generalized is limited.

TCR cDNA was made using 5'RACE template switching, a step that added a universal primer site and unique molecular identifiers. cDNA synthesis was primed from both the TCR alpha and TCR beta constant segments. Two PCR steps were used to amplify libraries, with sample barcodes and sequencing adapters being added in the second step. Sequencing of libraries was done on Illumina HiSeq 2500 (2x100 bp) or NovaSeq (2x150 bp). The original methods were these. MIGEC handled demultiplexing of reads and collapsing into UMI consensus sequences, while MiXCR performed V(D)J alignment. Using edgeR on replicate PBMC samples, clonotypes were called vaccine-responding if FDR was below 0.01 and the log2 fold change was above 5 up to day 15. Each bulk clonotype was labeled CD4 or CD8 based on which sequenced repertoire, CD4 or CD8, contained the clonotype at higher abundance. TCRdb redid the processing of the public reads, applying fastp at Q25 and MiXCR, and retained in-frame beta chains. Every entry covers one CDR3 protein and lists the most common genes and DNA from its rows. None of the V and J calls come from the authors' own analysis; TCRdb made them. The sample profile shows some 560,000 distinct CDR3 sequences; less than 20% of them were found once. The biggest ten clones account for 14% of the sample.

The sample's treatment or condition label, in plain terms: live attenuated yellow fever vaccine strain. Two biological replicates of bulk PBMCs were collected at each blood-draw timepoint. PBMCs were isolated from peripheral blood using a standard Ficoll-Paque protocol. TriZol was used to extract RNA from bulk PBMCs, from CD4 and CD8 fractions, and from dextramer-positive and dextramer-negative fractions. This material consisted of PBMCs, taken 15 days after the yellow fever booster vaccination. This TCR was sampled from a man aged 30 to 39 who received the YFV17D yellow fever vaccine. The rearrangement joined TRBV24-1 to TRBJ2-3; 13 of the junction bases match TRBD2. The CDR3 sequence is CATSDGTSGATDTQYF. The nucleotide sequence is TGTGCCACCAGTGATGGGACTAGCGGGGCCACAGATACGCAGTATTTT.